Listed here is a single T cell receptor beta chain. This clone came up a few times. The clone's antigen remains unknown. The junction and the germline gene differ at one end; a read error may be behind it. This record belongs to a study of cytomegalovirus exposure and HLA in healthy donors (TCRdb year 2017). Regarding the complete study: An earlier analysis of about 560 of the donors reported approximately 260 Gb of sequence data and around 120 million unique TCR beta sequences obtained from some 200 million T cells. Approximately 300 gigabases of sequencing data and around 80 million unique TCR sequences made up an early release that covered roughly 670 HLA-typed donors. Of the 398 genotyped donors, roughly 85% fell in the genetic ancestry cluster associated with self-reported Caucasian donors. The study aimed to test whether cataloging public T cell receptors could reveal signatures of past pathogen exposure. The study profiled the T cell repertoires of hundreds of subjects by immunosequencing and related them to cytomegalovirus serostatus. A separate validation cohort of roughly 130 different subjects was used in addition to the 666-subject first cohort. High-throughput TCR immunosequencing, statistical association of individual TCRs with disease status, and machine learning were combined to predict cytomegalovirus infection status. A later analysis re-examined previously published TCR beta repertoires from hundreds of donors and added high-resolution HLA genotyping to investigate patterns of TCR occurrence. Rather than using new phenotypic data, the later analysis identified candidate immune exposures from TCR beta sequences and from how often those sequences occurred across donors. An earlier analysis of 587 of the donors applied high-throughput TCR beta sequencing to assess whether each TCR beta V gene segment acted as functional or pseudogenic. Alongside the repertoire data, information on donor age, sex, ethnicity and CMV serostatus was compiled. Genome-wide SNP genotypes for about three fifths of the 666 donors were used in a later genetic analysis, which treated that subset as a discovery cohort. All discovery cohort repertoires had been generated on a single sequencing platform. HLA typing included class I and class II loci at four-digit resolution. The number of typed donors differed by locus: 629-630 for A, B, C, DRB1 and DQB1; 500 to 550 for DQA1; 600 to 610 for DPA1; and roughly 450 for DPB1. Roughly 5 DR-DQ haplotypes were treated as single units for association and clustering because of strong linkage in the cohort. Across about 380 genotyped donors of the cohort, an average of 235,054 unique TCR beta nucleotide sequences per donor were sequenced, and around 19% of those sequences were non-productive. Overall results and qualifications from the work: Linkage disequilibrium might explain the correlated functional status among segregating V segments, but an unknown experimental factor could not be ruled out. The classifier was reported to diagnose cytomegalovirus status with high specificity and sensitivity in both the original cohort and the validation cohort. A later analysis found that most CMV-associated TCR beta chains appeared HLA-restricted, with HLA associations seemingly driven largely by CMV exposure. A later analysis found that HLA-associated TCR beta chains were more clonally expanded and had lower generation probabilities than equally common non-associated chains. The authors suggested that the approach could potentially be extended to other disease states and immunological phenotypes. According to a later analysis, parvovirus B19, influenza, CMV and Epstein-Barr virus appeared linked to several top co-occurrence clusters. A cluster of highly shared sequence variants was judged likely to represent a technical artifact of the sequencing pipeline. The cohort was sequenced for TCR beta chains only, and without alpha or paired-chain data the features that could be detected were limited. A few of the identified cytomegalovirus-associated TCR beta chains were confirmed in vitro to be specific for cytomegalovirus antigens. A later genetic analysis reported fewer N-insertions in productive TCRs among donors in an Asian-associated ancestry cluster than the roughly 620-donor mean. Most TCR sequences were observed very rarely across donors, whereas some public TCRs were present in many individuals. The study gave a list of more than 150 TCR beta chains associated with cytomegalovirus. Roughly uniform sequencing depth across donors was assumed in presence/absence analyses, although this assumption may not hold. CMV serostatus was the only immune exposure information available for the cohort. In a later analysis, some 18,000 TCR beta sequences were associated with specific HLA alleles at a false discovery rate of 0.05. Some IMGT-functional V segments, including TRBV6-2 and TRBV6-3, could not be told apart with the 87-base-pair reads, so those segments were excluded. HLA typing was unavailable for some donors at each locus, so association tests used only the typed subset. In a later analysis, TCR association rates were found to vary across HLA loci, with the most associated TCRs seen for DRB1 alleles and the fewest for HLA-C alleles. In an earlier analysis of approximately 600 of the donors, most TCR beta V segments were observed in productive rearrangements about 87% or about 30% of the time, broadly matching IMGT annotations. A further reported finding was that TCR beta sequences accurately predicted the HLA-A and HLA-B alleles for most subjects in the first cohort. V-gene and J-gene trimming of TCR beta chains was associated with a missense DCLRE1C variant in a later genetic analysis, and the association was replicated in an independent cohort. Because counts were too low, some 17 rarely observed V segments, including chromosome 9 orphons, were excluded from the earlier analysis of some 590 of the donors. Strong co-occurrence of HLA alleles, especially DR and DQ, made assigning TCR associations to individual alleles difficult.

From a lookup of the germline V gene, CDR1 and CDR2 are SGHRS and YFSETQ. The CDR3 starts with the cysteine, ends with the phenylalanine, and has 15 residues. Of all the DNA, just the CDR3 is kept, 45 bases in frame from base 1. In total, over 600 healthy bone marrow donors made up the cohort. At the time of sampling, all cohort members were nominally healthy, though unrecorded immune exposures were likely present. The donor tested CMV seropositive and was one of the 289 seropositive cohort members. Each donor provided a peripheral blood sample, and peripheral blood mononuclear cells were used for TCR beta sequencing. Genomic DNA was extracted from the blood cell samples with the Qiagen DNeasy Blood Extraction Kit. Library construction relied on the immunoSEQ multiplex PCR assay. For the multiplex PCR, a mixture combining 60 forward primers for TCR Vbeta segments and 13 reverse primers for TCR Jbeta segments was used. Amplification of the CDR3 region of rearranged TCR beta genes was performed with a multiplex PCR assay on genomic DNA. On the Illumina HiSeq System, the amplified TCR beta libraries were sequenced as 87-base-pair reads. Per the source publication's procedure: A later analysis tallied around 82 million unique TCR beta chains across the 640 or so repertoires, and roughly 11 million of those chains were shared by two or more donors. A nearest-neighbor algorithm error-corrected the raw reads and collapsed the reads into unique sequences, merging closely related sequences to remove PCR and sequencing errors. CDR3 sequences were aligned to IMGT reference sequences to assign V, D and J gene segments. For a sequence to be retained, at least a six-nucleotide match to both a V gene segment and a J gene segment was required. A rearrangement counted as productive if the CDR3 had no stop codons and remained in frame with V and J, and every other rearrangement counted as non-productive. CDR3 was defined according to IMGT convention as the region running from the second conserved V-encoded cysteine to the conserved J-encoded phenylalanine. The earlier analysis of 500 to 750 of the donors excluded any sequence lacking an unambiguous match to a single V gene segment. An earlier analysis of 587 of the donors classified V segments as functional when productive rearrangements were above 56.7% and as segregating when the standard deviation between donors was above 5%. A statistical classification framework was developed to diagnose cytomegalovirus status using the catalog of TCR beta chain sequences. In a later analysis, V and J genes were assigned by comparing TCR nucleotide sequences against IMGT/GENE-DB human TR gene sequences. A later analysis assigned CDR3 sequences and most-parsimonious VDJ recombination scenarios with the TCRdist pipeline. In a later analysis, each TCR beta chain was defined by its CDR3 amino acid sequence together with its V-gene family, and reads lacking a unique V-gene family were excluded. In a later analysis, nearly 600 highly shared, low-generation-probability nucleotide sequences were removed to address suspected cross-contamination and a sequencing artifact. A later analysis calculated a clonal expansion index for each public chain from normalized within-repertoire ranks of inferred template counts. Generation probabilities in a later analysis came from a VDJ recombination model fitted to out-of-frame rearrangements, and those results were checked against IGoR. A later analysis scored TCR-TCR, TCR-HLA and TCR-CMV co-occurrence with hypergeometric tests, applying a repertoire-size bias correction to TCR pairs. To estimate false discovery rates, a later analysis permuted the HLA or CMV assignments 20 times. In a later analysis, co-occurring TCRs were grouped with DBSCAN, and TCRdist sequence similarity was added when clustering was performed within HLA-allele-positive subsets. Repertoires with fewer than 30,000 or more than 120,000 public chains, plus five repertoires with anomalous nucleotide sharing, were excluded from co-occurrence clustering. TCRdb retrieved this table from immuneACCESS and kept in-frame rearrangements only. Not all clones are present; in checked studies, unresolved V genes account for under half, and no reason is known for the remainder. From that table come the V and J calls and clone size; the DNA was used to work out D and trimming. The sample table shows more than 95,000 clones, and under 12% are seen once. The top ten clonotypes cover 4.6% of the sample.

Sequenced: PBMCs. This sequence uses TRBV5-1 and TRBJ1-1, with the D gene not clear enough to name. The receptor comes from a woman aged 18-35 years in good health and CMV-seropositive. The CDR3 amino acid sequence is: CASSDRGGLNPEAFF. In nucleotide form, the sequence is TGCGCCAGCAGCGATCGGGGAGGCTTGAACCCTGAAGCTTTCTTT.